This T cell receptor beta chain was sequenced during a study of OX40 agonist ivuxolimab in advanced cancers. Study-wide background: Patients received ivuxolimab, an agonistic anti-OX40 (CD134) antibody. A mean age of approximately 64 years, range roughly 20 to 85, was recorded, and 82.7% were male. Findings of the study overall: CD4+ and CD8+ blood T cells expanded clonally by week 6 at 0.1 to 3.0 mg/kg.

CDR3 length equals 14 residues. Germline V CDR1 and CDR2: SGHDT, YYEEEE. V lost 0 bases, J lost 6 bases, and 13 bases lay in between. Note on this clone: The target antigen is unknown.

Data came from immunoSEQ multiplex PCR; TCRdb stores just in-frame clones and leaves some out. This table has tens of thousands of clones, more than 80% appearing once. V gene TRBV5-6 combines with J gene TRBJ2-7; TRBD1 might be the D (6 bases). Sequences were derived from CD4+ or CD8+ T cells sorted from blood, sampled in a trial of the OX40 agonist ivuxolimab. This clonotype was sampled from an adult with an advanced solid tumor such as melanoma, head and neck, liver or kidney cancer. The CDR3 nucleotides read TGTGCCAGCAGCTTGGGTGGGCAGGGGAGCGAGCAGTACTTC. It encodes CASSLGGQGSEQYF.